Listed below are T cell receptor beta chains from one sample, sequenced in a study of blood T cell repertoires in COVID-19. Produced via immunoSEQ multiplex PCR; TCRdb's table is partial and in-frame only. The data show about 360,000 clones, 65% to 90% seen once. The sample was peripheral blood. These receptors came from a woman in her sixties or seventies with COVID-19, enrolled during active disease. Each CDR3 is given with its conserved first and last residue. Fields, in order: CDR3 protein, V gene, J gene.

CDR3aa: CASSTAGGVGTEAFF
v_gene: TRBV6-5
j_gene: TRBJ1-1

CDR3aa: CASRLTGPLIHPTYEQYF
v_gene: TRBV2
j_gene: TRBJ2-7

CDR3aa: CASSQSSGGQTDTQYF
v_gene: TRBV3-1/TRBV3-2
j_gene: TRBJ2-3

CDR3aa: CASSAGGAFNTGELFF
v_gene: TRBV9
j_gene: TRBJ2-2

CDR3aa: CASSWEPGSSYNEQFF
v_gene: TRBV5-1
j_gene: TRBJ2-1

CDR3aa: CASSQGQFDYTF
v_gene: TRBV7-3
j_gene: TRBJ1-2

CDR3aa: CASSPSGTGGNQPQHF
v_gene: TRBV18
j_gene: TRBJ1-5

CDR3aa: CASSRGIEAFF
v_gene: TRBV6-5
j_gene: TRBJ1-1

CDR3aa: CASSDPGQGNEKLFF
v_gene: TRBV25-1
j_gene: TRBJ1-4

CDR3aa: CASSTTGVQETQYF
v_gene: TRBV5-1
j_gene: TRBJ2-5

CDR3aa: CASNLGQGAGGYTF
v_gene: TRBV6-5
j_gene: TRBJ1-2

CDR3aa: CASSLLGSTNTGELFF
v_gene: TRBV7-3
j_gene: TRBJ2-2

CDR3aa: CASILDRGVLAFF
v_gene: TRBV2
j_gene: TRBJ1-1

CDR3aa: CASSLVAGGQETQYF
v_gene: TRBV5-1
j_gene: TRBJ2-5

CDR3aa: CASSQDGTGGFTDTQYF
v_gene: TRBV4-1
j_gene: TRBJ2-3

CDR3aa: CASSAQFLAKNIQYF
v_gene: TRBV2
j_gene: TRBJ2-4

CDR3aa: CSVPSGGLYNEQFF
v_gene: TRBV29-1
j_gene: TRBJ2-1

CDR3aa: CASRVQGYGTEAFF
v_gene: TRBV6-5
j_gene: TRBJ1-1

CDR3aa: CAIRTGSGANVLTF
v_gene: TRBV10-3
j_gene: TRBJ2-6

CDR3aa: CASSEDYETQYF
v_gene: TRBV2
j_gene: TRBJ2-5

CDR3aa: CASSRTGGNTEAFF
v_gene: TRBV7-3
j_gene: TRBJ1-1

CDR3aa: CASSSTGIYGYTF
v_gene: TRBV3-1/TRBV3-2
j_gene: TRBJ1-2

CDR3aa: CASSPGQGGLAPVYGYTF
v_gene: TRBV25-1
j_gene: TRBJ1-2

CDR3aa: CATHTGANVLTF
v_gene: TRBV7-8
j_gene: TRBJ2-6

CDR3aa: CASSTSGSGANVLTF
v_gene: TRBV5-1
j_gene: TRBJ2-6

CDR3aa: CASSRWTGKNTEAFF
v_gene: TRBV5-1
j_gene: TRBJ1-1

CDR3aa: CASSQVGAGEQFF
v_gene: TRBV3-1/TRBV3-2
j_gene: TRBJ2-1